Following are 8 T cell receptor beta chains from one sample sequenced in a study of blood T cell repertoires in COVID-19. TCRdb keeps only in-frame clones here, not all; method: immunoSEQ multiplex PCR. The data contain about 50,000 clones, about 90% of them singletons. Sequenced material: peripheral blood. Receptors originate from a human donor with active COVID-19. The donor label of this sample is uncertain.

This rearrangement joins TRBV9 to TRBJ1-2, with D possibly TRBD1 on 5 matching bases. The CDR3 contains 12 residues. CDR1 and CDR2 from the germline V gene are SGDLS and YYNGEE. V was cut by 2 bases and J by 5 bases, with 7 bases left in between. The CDR3 region has the DNA TGTGCCAGCAGCGTCCAGGGTTATGGCTACACCTTC. The encoded protein is CASSVQGYGYTF.

This clone turned up a few times. The chain combines TRBV7-2 with TRBJ2-3; 10 bases are shared with TRBD2. With 1 base clipped from V and 7 bases from J, the junction kept 2 bases outside the gene matches. Germline values: CDR1 SGHTA, CDR2 FQGNSA. This CDR3 spans 14 amino acids. CDR3 region: CASSLGLAGYTQYF. CDR3 in DNA: TGTGCCAGCAGCTTAGGACTAGCGGGTTATACGCAGTATTTT. The complete variable domain, with remaining parts taken from reference TRBV7-2 and TRBJ2-3, reads GAGVSQSPSNKVTEKGKDVELRCDPISGHTALYWYRQSLGQGLEFLIYFQGNSAPDKSGLPSDRFSAERTGGSVSTLTIQRTQQEDSAVYLCASSLGLAGYTQYFGPGTRLTVL.

The V gene is TRBV18, the J gene TRBJ2-3, with TRBD1 matching 7 bases. Germline CDR1 is KGHSH and CDR2 is LQKENI. This CDR3 region has 16 residues. The V and J ends lost 1 base and 2 bases, in that order; junction bases with no gene match: 6. CDR3 in amino acids: CASSPQRQGLTDTQYF. For the CDR3, the DNA is TGTGCCAGCTCACCACAGAGACAGGGCCTCACAGATACGCAGTATTTT.

The chain carries TRBV15 and TRBJ2-1, with TRBD2 matching 9 bases. CDR3 size: 15 residues. Trimming at V came to 2 bases and at J to 6 bases, leaving 5 bases not matched to a gene. Germline V gene lookup returns CDR1 LNHNV and CDR2 YYDKDF (reference sequence). The CDR3 sequence: CATSRLRGGPNEQFF. CDR3 nucleotide sequence: TGTGCCACCAGCAGATTGCGGGGGGGACCCAATGAGCAGTTCTTC. Supplemented by reference TRBV15 and TRBJ2-1, the full variable domain reads DAMVIQNPRYQVTQFGKPVTLSCSQTLNHNVMYWYQQKSSQAPKLLFHYYDKDFNNEADTPDNFQSRRPNTSFCFLDIRSPGLGDTAMYLCATSRLRGGPNEQFFGPGTRLTVL.

This clone was recorded a few times. The chain carries TRBV11-2 and TRBJ2-2, with 9 bases lining up with TRBD2. The CDR3 has 16 residues. Germline loops: CDR1 SGHAT, CDR2 FQNNGV. Unmatched junction bases numbered 12, after V lost 8 bases and J lost 5 bases. The CDR3 DNA reads TGTGCCAGCTCCGGAAAAGGACTAGCGTGGACCGGGGAGCTGTTTTTT. Translated: CASSGKGLAWTGELFF.

The chain links TRBV11-3 to TRBJ2-1; 9 bases line up with TRBD2. CDR1 and CDR2 (germline): SGHNT, YENEEA. V lost 8 bases, J lost 0 bases, and 11 bases stayed unmatched. The CDR3 sequence is 17 residues long. The CDR3 region is CASSRLAGASSYNEQFF. The DNA for the CDR3 is TGTGCCAGCTCCCGTTTAGCGGGGGCCAGCTCCTACAATGAGCAGTTCTTC.

This chain connects TRBV3-1 (or the pseudogene TRBV3-2) to TRBJ1-2; 11 bases map to TRBD1. The germline gives CDR1 LGHDT, CDR2 YNNKEL (reference sequence). The CDR3 loop spans 15 amino acids. V shed 3 bases, J shed 8 bases, and the junction held 8 bases outside the gene matches. The CDR3: CASSHRTGGIWGYTF. CDR3 sequence (DNA): TGTGCCAGCAGCCACCGGACAGGGGGCATCTGGGGCTACACCTTC.

The V call is TRBV7-9, the J call TRBJ1-2, with 7 bases identical to TRBD1. The CDR3 is 14 amino acids. V was pared by 8 bases and J by 5 bases, with 11 bases of the junction left unmatched. The germline V gene has CDR1 SEHNR and CDR2 FQNEAQ (reference sequence). The CDR3 sequence is CASGLTGVGYGYTF. The CDR3 coding sequence is TGTGCCAGCGGCCTCACAGGGGTAGGGTATGGCTACACCTTC. The full variable domain, rest sourced from reference TRBV7-9 and TRBJ1-2, is DTGVSQNPRHKITKRGQNVTFRCDPISEHNRLYWYRQTLGQGPEFLTYFQNEAQLEKSRLLSDRFSAERPKGSFSTLEIQRTEQGDSAMYLCASGLTGVGYGYTFGSGTRLTVV.